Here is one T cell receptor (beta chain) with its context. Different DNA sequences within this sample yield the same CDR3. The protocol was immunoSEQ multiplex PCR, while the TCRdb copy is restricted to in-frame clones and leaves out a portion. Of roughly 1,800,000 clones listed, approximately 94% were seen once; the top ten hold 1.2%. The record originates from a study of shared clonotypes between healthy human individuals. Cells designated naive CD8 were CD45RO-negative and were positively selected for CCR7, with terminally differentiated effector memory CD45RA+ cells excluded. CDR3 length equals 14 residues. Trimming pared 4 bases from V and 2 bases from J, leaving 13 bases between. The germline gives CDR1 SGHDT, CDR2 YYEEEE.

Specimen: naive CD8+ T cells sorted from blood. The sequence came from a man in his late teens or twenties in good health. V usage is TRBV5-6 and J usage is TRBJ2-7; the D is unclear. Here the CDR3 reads CASSTGDRTYEQYF. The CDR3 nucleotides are TGTGCCAGCAGCACCGGAGACCGAACCTACGAGCAGTACTTC.